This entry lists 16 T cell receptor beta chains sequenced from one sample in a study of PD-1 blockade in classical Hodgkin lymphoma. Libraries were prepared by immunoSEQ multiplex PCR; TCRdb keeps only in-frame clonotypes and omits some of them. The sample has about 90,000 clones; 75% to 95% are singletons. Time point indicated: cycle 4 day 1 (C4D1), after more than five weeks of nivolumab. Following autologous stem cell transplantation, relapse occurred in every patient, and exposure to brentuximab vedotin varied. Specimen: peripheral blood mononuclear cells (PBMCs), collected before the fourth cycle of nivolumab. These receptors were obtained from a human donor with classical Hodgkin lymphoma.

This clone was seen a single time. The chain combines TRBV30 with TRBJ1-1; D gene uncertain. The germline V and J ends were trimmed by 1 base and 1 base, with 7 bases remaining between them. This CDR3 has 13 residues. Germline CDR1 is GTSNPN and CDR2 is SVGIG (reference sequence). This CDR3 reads CAWSAGGNTEAFF. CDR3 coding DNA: TGTGCCTGGAGTGCGGGAGGGAACACTGAAGCTTTCTTT.

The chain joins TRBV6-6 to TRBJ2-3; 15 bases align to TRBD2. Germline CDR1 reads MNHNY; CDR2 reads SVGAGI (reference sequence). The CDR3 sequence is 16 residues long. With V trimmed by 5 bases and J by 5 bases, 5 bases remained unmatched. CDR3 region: CASSRRTSGGEDTQYF. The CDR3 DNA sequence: TGTGCCAGCAGTCGTCGGACTAGCGGGGGGGAAGATACGCAGTATTTT.

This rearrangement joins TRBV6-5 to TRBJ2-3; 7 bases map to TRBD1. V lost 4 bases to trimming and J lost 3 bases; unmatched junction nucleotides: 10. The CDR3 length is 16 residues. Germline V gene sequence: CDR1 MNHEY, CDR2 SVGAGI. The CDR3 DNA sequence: TGTGCCAGCAGTTCGCAGGGGGACCGAATTACAGATACGCAGTATTTT. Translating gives CASSSQGDRITDTQYF.

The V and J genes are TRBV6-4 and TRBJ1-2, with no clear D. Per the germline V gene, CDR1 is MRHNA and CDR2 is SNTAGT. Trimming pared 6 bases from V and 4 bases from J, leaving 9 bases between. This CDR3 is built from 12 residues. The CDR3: CASSEGGYGYTF. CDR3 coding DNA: TGTGCCAGCAGCGAAGGAGGCTATGGCTACACCTTC.

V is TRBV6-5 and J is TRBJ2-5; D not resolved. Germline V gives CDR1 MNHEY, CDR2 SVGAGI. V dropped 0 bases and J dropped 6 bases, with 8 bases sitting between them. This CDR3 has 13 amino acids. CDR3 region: CASSYSIGKTQYF. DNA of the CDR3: TGTGCCAGCAGTTACTCGATTGGGAAGACCCAGTACTTC.

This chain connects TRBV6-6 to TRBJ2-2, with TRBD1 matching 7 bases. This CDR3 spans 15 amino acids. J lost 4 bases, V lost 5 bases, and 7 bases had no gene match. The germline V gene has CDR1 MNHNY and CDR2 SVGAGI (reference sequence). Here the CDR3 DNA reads TGTGCCAGCAGTGTCCCGTCAGGGGGCACCGGGGAGCTGTTTTTT. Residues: CASSVPSGGTGELFF.

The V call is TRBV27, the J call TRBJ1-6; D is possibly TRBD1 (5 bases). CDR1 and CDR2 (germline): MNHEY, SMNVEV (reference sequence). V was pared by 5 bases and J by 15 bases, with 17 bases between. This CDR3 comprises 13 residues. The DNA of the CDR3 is TGTGCCAGCAGTCTTCGGGGCGGCATGCTCCTCCACTTT. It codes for CASSLRGGMLLHF.

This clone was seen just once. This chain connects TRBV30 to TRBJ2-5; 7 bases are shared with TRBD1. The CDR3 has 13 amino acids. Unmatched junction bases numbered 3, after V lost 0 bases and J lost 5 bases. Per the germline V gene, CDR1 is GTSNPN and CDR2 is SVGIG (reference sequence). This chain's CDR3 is CAWSVQGWETQYF. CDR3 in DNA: TGTGCCTGGAGTGTACAGGGGTGGGAGACCCAGTACTTC.

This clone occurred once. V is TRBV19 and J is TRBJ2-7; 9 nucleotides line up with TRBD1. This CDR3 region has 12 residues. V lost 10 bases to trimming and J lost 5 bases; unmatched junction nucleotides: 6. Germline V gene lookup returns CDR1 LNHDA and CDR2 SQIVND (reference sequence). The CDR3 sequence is CATGDREHEQYF. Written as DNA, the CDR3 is TGTGCCACCGGGGACAGGGAGCACGAGCAGTACTTC.

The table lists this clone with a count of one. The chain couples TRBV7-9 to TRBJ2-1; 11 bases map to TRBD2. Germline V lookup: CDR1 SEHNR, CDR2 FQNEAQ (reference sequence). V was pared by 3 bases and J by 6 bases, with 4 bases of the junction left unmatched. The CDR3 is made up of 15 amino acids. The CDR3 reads CASSFSGGVGNEQFF. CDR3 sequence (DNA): TGTGCCAGCAGCTTTAGCGGGGGGGTCGGCAATGAGCAGTTCTTC. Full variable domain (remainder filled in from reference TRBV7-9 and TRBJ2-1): DTGVSQNPRHKITKRGQNVTFRCDPISEHNRLYWYRQTLGQGPEFLTYFQNEAQLEKSRLLSDRFSAERPKGSFSTLEIQRTEQGDSAMYLCASSFSGGVGNEQFFGPGTRLTVL.

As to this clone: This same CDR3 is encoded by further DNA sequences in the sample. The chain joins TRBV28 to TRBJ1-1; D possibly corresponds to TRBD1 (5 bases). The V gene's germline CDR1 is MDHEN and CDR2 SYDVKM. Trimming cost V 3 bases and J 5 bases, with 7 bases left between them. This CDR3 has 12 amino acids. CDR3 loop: CASSLRGTEAFF. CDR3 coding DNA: TGTGCCAGCAGTTTGCGGGGGACTGAAGCTTTCTTT.

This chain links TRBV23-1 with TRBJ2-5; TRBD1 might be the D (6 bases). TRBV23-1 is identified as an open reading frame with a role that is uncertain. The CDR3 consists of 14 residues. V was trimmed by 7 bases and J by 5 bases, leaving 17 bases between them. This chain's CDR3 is CASTHQGCGETQYF. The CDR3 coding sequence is TGCGCCAGCACTCACCAGGGGTGCGGGGAGACCCAGTACTTC.

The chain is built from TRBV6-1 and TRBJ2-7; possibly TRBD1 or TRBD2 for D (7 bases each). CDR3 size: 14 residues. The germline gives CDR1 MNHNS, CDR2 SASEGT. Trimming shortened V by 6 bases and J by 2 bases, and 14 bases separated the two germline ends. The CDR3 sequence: CASSPGGQPYEQYF. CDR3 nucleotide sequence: TGTGCCAGCAGCCCGGGGGGACAGCCCTACGAGCAGTACTTC.

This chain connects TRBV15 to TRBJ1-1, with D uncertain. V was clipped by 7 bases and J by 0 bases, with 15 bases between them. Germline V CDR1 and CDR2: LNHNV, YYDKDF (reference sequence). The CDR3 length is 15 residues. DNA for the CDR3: TGTGCCACCACCACATCGCGGGGAGTGAACACTGAAGCTTTCTTT. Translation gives CATTTSRGVNTEAFF.

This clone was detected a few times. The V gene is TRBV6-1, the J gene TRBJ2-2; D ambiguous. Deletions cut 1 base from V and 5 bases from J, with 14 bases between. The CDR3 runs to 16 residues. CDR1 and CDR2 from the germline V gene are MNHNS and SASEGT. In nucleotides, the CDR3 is TGTGCCAGCAGTGAAGGCGTGTTTTCCGTTACCGGGGAGCTGTTTTTT. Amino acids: CASSEGVFSVTGELFF.

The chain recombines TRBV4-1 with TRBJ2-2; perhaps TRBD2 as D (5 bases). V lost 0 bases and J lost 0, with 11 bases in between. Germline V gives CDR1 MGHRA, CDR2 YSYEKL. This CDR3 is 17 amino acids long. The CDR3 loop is CASSQEPAVTNTGELFF. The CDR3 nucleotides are TGCGCCAGCAGCCAAGAACCAGCGGTAACGAACACCGGGGAGCTGTTTTTT.